The 10 T cell receptor beta chains presented below share a single source sample, sequenced in a study of Ad26.COV2.S vaccination and SARS-CoV-2 variants. The treatment denotes: 19 received Ad26.COV2.S at low or high dose, single or two shots; several received placebo; per-sample allocation not given. Vaccine and placebo recipients were sampled on day 63 after the first injection. Libraries were prepared by immunoSEQ multiplex PCR; TCRdb keeps only in-frame clonotypes and omits some of them. The table lists about 410,000 clones, roughly 90% of them singletons. The sequences come from peripheral blood, collected in a trial of Ad26.COV2.S vaccine versus placebo. These receptors all stem from a person between 18 and 59 years old who received the Ad26.COV2.S COVID-19 vaccine or a placebo.

The rearrangement uses TRBV3-1 (or the pseudogene TRBV3-2) and TRBJ2-1, with 8 bases matching TRBD1. The CDR3 is 14 amino acids. Germline assignment: CDR1 LGHDT and CDR2 YNNKEL (reference sequence). After removal of 3 bases from V and 9 bases from J, the junction contained 7 bases not matched to a gene. CDR3: CASSHRQGKGEQFF. DNA of the CDR3: TGTGCCAGCAGCCATAGACAGGGGAAGGGTGAGCAGTTCTTC.

This clone was picked up one time. The chain uses TRBV11-2 and TRBJ2-1; D is ambiguous. Germline V gene data show CDR1 as SGHAT and CDR2 as FQNNGV. The CDR3 sequence is 15 residues long. V lost 0 bases and J lost 0, with 6 bases in between. CDR3 bases: TGTGCCAGCAGCTTAGAGGCCCACTCCTACAATGAGCAGTTCTTC. This encodes CASSLEAHSYNEQFF.

CDR3 region: CASTWGPNSDTQYF. CDR3 coding DNA: TGTGCCAGTACTTGGGGACCTAACTCAGATACGCAGTATTTT. This chain uses TRBV6-5 with TRBJ2-3, with D possibly called TRBD1 or TRBD2 (5 bases each). The V gene lost 9 bases and the J gene lost 4 bases, with 17 bases spanning the gap. The CDR3 contains 14 residues. Germline-derived CDR1 and CDR2 are MNHEY and SVGAGI.

This clone was found a few times. The V gene is TRBV27, the J gene TRBJ1-1; D is uncertain. The V end lost 3 bases, the J end lost 6 bases, and 14 bases lay between the germline ends. Germline CDR1 is MNHEY and CDR2 is SMNVEV (reference sequence). The length of the CDR3 is 14 residues. The chain's CDR3 is CASSFGARVSEAFF. CDR3 in DNA: TGTGCCAGCAGTTTCGGCGCCCGGGTCTCTGAAGCTTTCTTT.

As concerns this clone: The same CDR3 also results from other DNA sequences found in this sample. The chain couples TRBV27 to TRBJ2-3; TRBD1 aligns across 10 bases. The germline V gene has CDR1 MNHEY and CDR2 SMNVEV (reference sequence). This CDR3 is built from 14 residues. Trimming removed 5 bases from V and 3 bases from J; junction bases left unmatched: 2. In DNA form, the CDR3 reads TGTGCCAGCAGTAGGACAGGGGGTACAGATACGCAGTATTTT. Translation gives CASSRTGGTDTQYF.

The chain uses TRBV4-2 and TRBJ1-2; D remains unclear. Germline assignment: CDR1 LGHNA and CDR2 YNFKEQ. The V and J ends lost 3 bases and 2 bases respectively, with 4 bases between them. The CDR3 runs 12 residues. DNA of the CDR3: TGTGCCAGCAGCCACGACAACTATGGCTACACCTTC. Translating gives CASSHDNYGYTF.

The chain employs TRBV28 and TRBJ1-5; weak D call: TRBD1 (5 bases). Germline V gene data show CDR1 as MDHEN and CDR2 as SYDVKM. The CDR3 extends over 13 amino acids. Trimming removed 8 bases at V and 7 bases at J, with 15 bases between. As DNA, the CDR3 is TGTGCCAGCGGATCGGGGGGATTACAGCCCCAGCATTTT. Translating it yields CASGSGGLQPQHF.

This chain links TRBV6-6 with TRBJ1-2; 7 nucleotides match TRBD1. V shed 2 bases and J 4 bases; nucleotides not matched to a gene: 1. The CDR3 covers 13 residues. Germline V CDR1 and CDR2: MNHNY, SVGAGI (reference sequence). The CDR3 coding sequence is TGTGCCAGCAGTTACGACAGGGTCTATGGCTACACCTTC. Protein: CASSYDRVYGYTF.

This chain links TRBV6-1 with TRBJ1-2; D gene unclear. CDR1 and CDR2 (germline): MNHNS, SASEGT. The CDR3 length is 14 residues. V shed 2 bases and J shed 8 bases, with 15 bases lying between them. This chain's CDR3 is CASSEYEGTVGYTF. As DNA, the CDR3 is TGTGCCAGCAGTGAATATGAGGGAACAGTAGGCTACACCTTC.

This sequence joins TRBV4-3 and TRBJ2-2; D call uncertain. V lost 0 bases and J 4 bases, leaving 12 bases between the germline ends. The CDR3 has 16 amino acids. The germline V gene has CDR1 LGHNA and CDR2 YSLEER. Written as DNA, the CDR3 is TGCGCCAGCAGCCAAGATGTTCCGCGGAGCACCGGGGAGCTGTTTTTT. Protein product: CASSQDVPRSTGELFF.